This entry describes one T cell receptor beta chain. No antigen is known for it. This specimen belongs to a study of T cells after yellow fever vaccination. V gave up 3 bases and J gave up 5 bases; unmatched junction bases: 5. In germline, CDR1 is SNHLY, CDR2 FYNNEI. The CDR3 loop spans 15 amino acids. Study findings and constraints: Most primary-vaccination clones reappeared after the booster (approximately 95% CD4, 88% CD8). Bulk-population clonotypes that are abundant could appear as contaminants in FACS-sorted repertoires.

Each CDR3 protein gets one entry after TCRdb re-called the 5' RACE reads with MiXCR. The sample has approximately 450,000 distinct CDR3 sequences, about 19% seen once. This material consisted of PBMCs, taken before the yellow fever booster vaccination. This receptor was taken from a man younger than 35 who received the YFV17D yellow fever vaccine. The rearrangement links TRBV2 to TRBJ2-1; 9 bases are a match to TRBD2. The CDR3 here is CASSDIAGADNEQFF. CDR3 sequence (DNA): TGTGCCAGCAGTGATATAGCGGGGGCCGACAATGAGCAGTTCTTC.